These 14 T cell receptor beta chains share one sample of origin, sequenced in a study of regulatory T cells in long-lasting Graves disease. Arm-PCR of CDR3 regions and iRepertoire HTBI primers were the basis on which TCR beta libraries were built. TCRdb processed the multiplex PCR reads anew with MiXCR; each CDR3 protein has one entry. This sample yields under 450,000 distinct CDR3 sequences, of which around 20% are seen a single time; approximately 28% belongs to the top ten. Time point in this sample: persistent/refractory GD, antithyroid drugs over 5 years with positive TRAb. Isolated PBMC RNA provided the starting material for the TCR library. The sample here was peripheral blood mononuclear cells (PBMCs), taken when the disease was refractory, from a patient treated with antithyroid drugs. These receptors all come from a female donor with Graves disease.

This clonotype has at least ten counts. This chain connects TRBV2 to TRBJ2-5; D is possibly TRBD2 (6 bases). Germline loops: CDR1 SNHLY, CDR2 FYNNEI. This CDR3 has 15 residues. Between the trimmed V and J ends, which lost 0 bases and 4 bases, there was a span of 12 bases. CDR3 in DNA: TGTGCCAGCAGTGAAGCGGGACTCGTCGGAGAGACCCAGTACTTC. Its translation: CASSEAGLVGETQYF.

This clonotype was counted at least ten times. The CDR3 coding sequence is TGCAGTGCTAGAGTGCCTGGAACCTACGAGCAGTACTTC. Its protein product is CSARVPGTYEQYF. V is TRBV20-1 and J is TRBJ2-7; D is unclear. V lost 1 base to trimming and J lost 2 bases, with 9 bases between them. The length of the CDR3 is 13 residues. CDR1 and CDR2 from the germline V gene are DFQATT and SNEGSKA (reference sequence).

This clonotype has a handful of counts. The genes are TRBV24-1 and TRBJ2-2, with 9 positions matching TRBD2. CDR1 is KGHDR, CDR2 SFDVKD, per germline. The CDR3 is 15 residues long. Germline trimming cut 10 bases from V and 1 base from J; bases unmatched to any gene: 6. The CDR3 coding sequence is TGTGCCACAAATAGCGGGAGAGGGAACACCGGGGAGCTGTTTTTT. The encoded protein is CATNSGRGNTGELFF.

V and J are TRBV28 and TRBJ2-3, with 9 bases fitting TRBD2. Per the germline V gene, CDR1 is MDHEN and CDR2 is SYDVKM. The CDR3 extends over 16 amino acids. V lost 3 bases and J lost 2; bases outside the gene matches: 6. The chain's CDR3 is CASSFEAGGFTDTQYF. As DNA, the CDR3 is TGTGCCAGCAGTTTTGAAGCGGGAGGATTCACAGATACGCAGTATTTT.

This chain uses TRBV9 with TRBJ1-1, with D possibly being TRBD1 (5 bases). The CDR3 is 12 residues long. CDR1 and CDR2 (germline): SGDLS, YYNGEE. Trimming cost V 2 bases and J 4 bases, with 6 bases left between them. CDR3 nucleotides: TGTGCCAGCAGCGTCGGGGCCACTGAAGCTTTCTTT. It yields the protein CASSVGATEAFF.

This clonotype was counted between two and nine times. CDR3 sequence (DNA): TGCGCCAGCAGGTCCGGGACGGATTCTAACTATGGCTACACCTTC. This codes for CASRSGTDSNYGYTF. The genes are TRBV5-1 and TRBJ1-2; maybe TRBD1 (5 bases). Trimming took off 5 bases at V and 0 bases at J, with 14 bases between the two ends. The length of the CDR3 is 15 residues. Germline values: CDR1 SGHRS, CDR2 YFSETQ.

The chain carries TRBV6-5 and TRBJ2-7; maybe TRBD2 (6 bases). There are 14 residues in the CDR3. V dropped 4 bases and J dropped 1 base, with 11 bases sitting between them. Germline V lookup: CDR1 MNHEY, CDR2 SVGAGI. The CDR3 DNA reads TGTGCCAGCAGTTTGGGGGACTTATCCTACGAGCAGTACTTC. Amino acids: CASSLGDLSYEQYF.

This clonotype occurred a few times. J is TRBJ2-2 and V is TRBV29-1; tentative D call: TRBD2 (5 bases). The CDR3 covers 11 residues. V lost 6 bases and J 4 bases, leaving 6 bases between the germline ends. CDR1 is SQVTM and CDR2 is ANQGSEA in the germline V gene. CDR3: CSVAGTGELFF. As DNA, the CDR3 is TGCAGCGTCGCGGGCACCGGGGAGCTGTTTTTT.

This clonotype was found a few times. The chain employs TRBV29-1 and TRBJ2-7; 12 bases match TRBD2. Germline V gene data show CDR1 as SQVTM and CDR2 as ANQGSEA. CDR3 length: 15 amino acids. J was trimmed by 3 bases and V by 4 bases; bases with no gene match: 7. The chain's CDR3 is CSVVEGLAGNYEQYF. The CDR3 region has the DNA TGCAGCGTTGTTGAAGGACTAGCGGGAAACTACGAGCAGTACTTC.

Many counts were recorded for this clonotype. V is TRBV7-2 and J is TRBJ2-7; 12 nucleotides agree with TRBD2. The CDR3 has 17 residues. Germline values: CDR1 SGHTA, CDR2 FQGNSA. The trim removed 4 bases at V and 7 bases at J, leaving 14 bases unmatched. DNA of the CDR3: TGTGCCAGCAGCTCCTCCGGGCTAGCGGGAGGGCCGGGAGAGCAGTACTTC. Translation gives CASSSSGLAGGPGEQYF.

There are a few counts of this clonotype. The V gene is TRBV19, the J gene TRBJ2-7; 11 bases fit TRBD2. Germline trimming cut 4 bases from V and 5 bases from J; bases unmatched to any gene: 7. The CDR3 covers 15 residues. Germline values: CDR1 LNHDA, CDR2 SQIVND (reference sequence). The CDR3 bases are TGTGCCAGTAGTACCTCTAGCGGGAGGACCGACGAGCAGTACTTC. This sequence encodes CASSTSSGRTDEQYF.

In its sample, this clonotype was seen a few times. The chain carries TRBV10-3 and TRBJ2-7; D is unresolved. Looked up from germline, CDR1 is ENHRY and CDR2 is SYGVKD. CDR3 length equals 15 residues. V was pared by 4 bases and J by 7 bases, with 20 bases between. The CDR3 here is CAISAQRLEIREQYF. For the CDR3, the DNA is TGTGCCATCAGTGCTCAAAGGTTGGAGATAAGGGAGCAGTACTTC.

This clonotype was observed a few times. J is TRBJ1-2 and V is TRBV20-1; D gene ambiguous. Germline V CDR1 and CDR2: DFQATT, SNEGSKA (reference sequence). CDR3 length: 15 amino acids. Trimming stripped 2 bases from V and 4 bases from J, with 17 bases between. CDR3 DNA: TGCAGTGCTAGACCGACTTACGCGGGAGTCTATGGCTACACCTTC. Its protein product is CSARPTYAGVYGYTF.

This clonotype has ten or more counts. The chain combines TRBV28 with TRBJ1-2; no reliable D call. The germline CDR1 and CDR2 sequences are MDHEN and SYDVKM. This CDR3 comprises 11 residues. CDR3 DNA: TGTGCGACACACTTCCCCTATGGCTACACCTTC. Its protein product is CATHFPYGYTF.